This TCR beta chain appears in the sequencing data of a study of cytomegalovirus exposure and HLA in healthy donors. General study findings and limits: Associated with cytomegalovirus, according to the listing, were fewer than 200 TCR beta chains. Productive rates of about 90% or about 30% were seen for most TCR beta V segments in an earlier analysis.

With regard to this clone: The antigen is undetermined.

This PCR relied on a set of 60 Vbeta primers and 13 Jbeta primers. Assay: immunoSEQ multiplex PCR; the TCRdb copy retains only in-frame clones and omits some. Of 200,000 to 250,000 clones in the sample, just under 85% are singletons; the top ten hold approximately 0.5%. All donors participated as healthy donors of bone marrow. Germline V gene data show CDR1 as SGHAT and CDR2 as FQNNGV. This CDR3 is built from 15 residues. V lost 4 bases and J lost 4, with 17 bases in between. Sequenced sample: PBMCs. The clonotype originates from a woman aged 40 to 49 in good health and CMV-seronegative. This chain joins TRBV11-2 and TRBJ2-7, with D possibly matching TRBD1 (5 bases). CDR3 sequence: CASSSIRGQGYEQYF. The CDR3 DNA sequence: TGTGCCAGCAGCTCAATCCGCGGACAAGGATACGAGCAGTACTTC. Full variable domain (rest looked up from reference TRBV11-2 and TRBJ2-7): EAGVAQSPRYKIIEKRQSVAFWCNPISGHATLYWYQQILGQGPKLLIQFQNNGVVDDSQLPKDRFSAERLKGVDSTLKIQPAKLEDSAVYLCASSSIRGQGYEQYFGPGTRLTVT.